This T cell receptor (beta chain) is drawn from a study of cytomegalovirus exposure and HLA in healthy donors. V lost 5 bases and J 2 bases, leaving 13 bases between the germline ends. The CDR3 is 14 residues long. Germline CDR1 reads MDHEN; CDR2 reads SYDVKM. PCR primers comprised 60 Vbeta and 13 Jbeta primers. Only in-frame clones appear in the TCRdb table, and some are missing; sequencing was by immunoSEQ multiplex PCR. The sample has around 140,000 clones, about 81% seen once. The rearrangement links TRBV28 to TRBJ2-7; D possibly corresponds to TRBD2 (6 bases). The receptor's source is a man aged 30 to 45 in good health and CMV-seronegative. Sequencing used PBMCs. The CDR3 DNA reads TGTGCCAGCAGTCCCATAGCGGTAACCTACGAGCAGTACTTC. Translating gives CASSPIAVTYEQYF.